This TCR beta chain derives from a study of blood T cell repertoires in COVID-19. Study-level information: COVID-19 samples, acute and convalescent, were from the United States, Italy and Spain. PBMCs, B-cell-depleted T cells, or T cells were the source of the cDNA or gDNA that made up the material.

After removal of 6 bases from V and 6 bases from J, the junction contained 11 bases not matched to a gene. The CDR3 sequence is 15 residues long. Germline CDR1 SGHDN, CDR2 FVKESK. The authors' processing: Cell counts per sample came from amplifying reference gene primers. The assay was immunoSEQ multiplex PCR, and TCRdb's table has in-frame clones only and misses some. V and J calls and clone size come straight from that table; D and trimming were deduced from the DNA. The sample records approximately 110,000 clones, about 85% being singletons. The source material was peripheral blood. The clonotype comes from a man in his fifties with acute or convalescent COVID-19. The rearrangement uses TRBV14 and TRBJ2-7, with 10 bases fitting TRBD1. The CDR3 DNA reads TGTGCCAGCAGTGCTCCGGGACAGGGGAGTTTCGAGCAGTACTTC. Protein sequence: CASSAPGQGSFEQYF. Together with reference TRBV14 and TRBJ2-7, the CDR3 gives the full variable domain: EAGVTQFPSHSVIEKGQTVTLRCDPISGHDNLYWYRRVMGKEIKFLLHFVKESKQDESGMPNNRFLAERTGGTYSTLKVQPAELEDSGVYFCASSAPGQGSFEQYFGPGTRLTVT.